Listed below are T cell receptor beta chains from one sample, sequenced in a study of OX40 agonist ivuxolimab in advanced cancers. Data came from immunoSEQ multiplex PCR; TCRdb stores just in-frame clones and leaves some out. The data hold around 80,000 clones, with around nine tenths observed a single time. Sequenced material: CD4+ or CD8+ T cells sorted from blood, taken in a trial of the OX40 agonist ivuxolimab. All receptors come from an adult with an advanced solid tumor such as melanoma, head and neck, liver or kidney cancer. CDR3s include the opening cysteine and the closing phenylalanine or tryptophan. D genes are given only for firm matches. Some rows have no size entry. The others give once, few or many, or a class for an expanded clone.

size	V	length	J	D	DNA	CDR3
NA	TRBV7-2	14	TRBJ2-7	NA	TGTGCCAGCAGCTCTCGAACCCTCTATTACGAGCAGTACTTC	CASSSRTLYYEQYF
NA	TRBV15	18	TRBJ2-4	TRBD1	TGTGCCACCAGCAGCGCTACCAAGGGGGCTATGATACAAAACATTCAGTACTTC	CATSSATKGAMIQNIQYF
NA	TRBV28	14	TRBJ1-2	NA	TGTGCCAGCAGTTTATTGACAGTTAACTATGGCTACACCTTC	CASSLLTVNYGYTF
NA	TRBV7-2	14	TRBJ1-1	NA	TGTGCCAGCAGCTTCCAGAGACAGAACACTGAAGCTTTCTTT	CASSFQRQNTEAFF
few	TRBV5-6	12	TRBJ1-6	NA	TGTGCCAGCAGCTTGTGGGATTCACCCCTCCACTTT	CASSLWDSPLHF
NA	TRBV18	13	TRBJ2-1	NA	TGTGCCAGCTCACCCTCGCTTGAGAATGAGCAGTTCTTC	CASSPSLENEQFF
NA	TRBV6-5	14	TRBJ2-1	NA	TGTGCCAGCAGTTACGAAAAAGTAGGAAATGAGCAGTTCTTC	CASSYEKVGNEQFF
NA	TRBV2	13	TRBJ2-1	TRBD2	TGTGCCAGGGGGACTAGCGGAAACAATGAGCAGTTCTTC	CARGTSGNNEQFF
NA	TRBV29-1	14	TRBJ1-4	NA	TGCAGCGGCCTTTGGAGGAATATTGGTGAAAAACTGTTTTTT	CSGLWRNIGEKLFF
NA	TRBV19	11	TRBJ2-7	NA	TGTGCCAGTAGTGATCGACACGAGCAGTACTTC	CASSDRHEQYF
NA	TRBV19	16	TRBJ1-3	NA	TGTGCCAGTAGTAGTGATCGAATTGACTCTGGAAACACCATATATTTT	CASSSDRIDSGNTIYF